This TCR beta chain was identified during a study of spatial heterogeneity in lung cancer. Indicated time point: sample taken at primary tumor resection. TCRdb analysed the 5' RACE reads with MiXCR anew, one entry per CDR3 protein. Of 20,000 to 30,000 distinct CDR3 sequences detected, 8.8% appear once; the ten largest clones hold 7.7%. Ten or more counts support this clonotype. No antigen is known for it. Whole-study results and caveats: The study found that expanded intratumoral alpha and beta TCR counts tracked tumor mutation counts.

Germline CDR1 MNHEY, CDR2 SVGAGI. V lost 2 bases and J lost 7; bases outside the gene matches: 7. CDR3 length equals 14 residues. This sequence was found in a male donor with early-stage non-small cell lung cancer. The chain is built from TRBV6-5 and TRBJ1-1, with 7 bases fitting TRBD1. The sequenced sample was lung tumor tissue, obtained at surgery. In DNA, the CDR3 is TGTGCCAGCAGTTACCGTCGACAGGGCTTTGAAGCTTTCTTT. This gives the protein CASSYRRQGFEAFF.